The present T cell receptor beta chain was sequenced within a study of blood T cells in healthy people across ages. With V trimmed by 10 bases and J by 1 base, 7 bases remained unmatched. This CDR3 comprises 13 residues. Germline lookup yields CDR1 SNHLY and CDR2 FYNNEI. PCR was performed a second time for about 6 to 12 cycles using a sample-barcoded 5' primer and a J-beta primer mix. A template-switch adaptor with 12 random nucleotides tagged each cDNA molecule. TCRdb called the 5' RACE reads again in MiXCR, with one record for every CDR3 protein. The sample has just over 800,000 distinct CDR3 sequences; around 68% are singletons.

V is TRBV2 and J is TRBJ2-7; TRBD1 matches at 7 bases. Sequences were obtained from blood. The receptor's source is a man under 40 in good health. The CDR3 reads CATNPGQSYEQYF. The CDR3 coding sequence is TGTGCCACCAACCCGGGACAGTCCTACGAGCAGTACTTC.